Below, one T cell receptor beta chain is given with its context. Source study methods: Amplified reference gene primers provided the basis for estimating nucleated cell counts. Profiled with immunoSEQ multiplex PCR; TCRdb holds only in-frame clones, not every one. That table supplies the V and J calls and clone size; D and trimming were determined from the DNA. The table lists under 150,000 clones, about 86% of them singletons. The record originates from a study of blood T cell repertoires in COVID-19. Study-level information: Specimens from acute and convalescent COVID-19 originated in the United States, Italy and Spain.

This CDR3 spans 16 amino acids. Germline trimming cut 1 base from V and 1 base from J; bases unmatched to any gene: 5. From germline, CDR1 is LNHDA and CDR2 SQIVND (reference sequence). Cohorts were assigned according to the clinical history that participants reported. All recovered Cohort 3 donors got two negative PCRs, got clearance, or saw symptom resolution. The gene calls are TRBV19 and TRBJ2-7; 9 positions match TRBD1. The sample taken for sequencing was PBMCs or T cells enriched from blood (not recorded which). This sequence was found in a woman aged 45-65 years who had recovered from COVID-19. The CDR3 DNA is TGTGCCAGTAGTATAGGGGCCGGACAGGGGTCCTACGAGCAGTACTTC. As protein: CASSIGAGQGSYEQYF.